This entry describes one T cell receptor beta chain. Its matching antigen is unknown. This sample stems from a study of T cell repertoires in cytomegalovirus infection. The wider study: Newly reported HLA-C-restricted and thoroughly characterized HLA-B-restricted CMV epitopes were employed. CMV infection plus the matching HLA type was flagged by public TCR beta signatures.

TCRdb fed the reads into MiXCR, producing one record per CDR3 protein. In the table there are roughly 310,000 distinct CDR3 sequences, about 29% of which are singletons. Germline CDR1 MNHNY, CDR2 SVGAGI (reference sequence). V was cut by 6 bases and J by 4 bases, with 15 bases left in between. The CDR3 runs to 14 residues. Regarding the study as a whole: Of the TCR beta families, the public ones yielded a cumulative frequency that identified carriers of CMV plus the relevant HLA. HLA-C-restricted CMV-specific TCR beta clonotypes prevailed in the ex vivo response.

The specimen comprised cultured PBMCs, sampled from culture after CMV antigen stimulation. This clonotype originated in a human donor in good health (CMV status not recorded). Some clones in this sample may be carry-over from other donors' samples. The gene calls are TRBV6-6 and TRBJ1-1; D is unclear. DNA for the CDR3: TGTGCCAGCAGAACCGATCAGCAGCCCACTGAAGCTTTCTTT. Protein sequence: CASRTDQQPTEAFF.